This TCR beta chain was sequenced during a study of blood T cells in healthy people across ages. Note on this clonotype: One end of the junction varies from germline; a read error may be responsible.

Together with a sample-barcoded 5' primer, a J-beta primer mix was included in a second PCR lasting about 7 to 12 cycles. TCRdb analysed the 5' RACE reads with MiXCR anew, one entry per CDR3 protein. The sample has 850,000 to 1,300,000 distinct CDR3 sequences, 45% seen once. Germline values: CDR1 SEHNR, CDR2 FQNEAQ (reference sequence). The CDR3 is 17 residues long. What was sequenced was blood. The receptor was derived from a woman aged 55-69 years in good health. This chain links TRBV7-9 with TRBJ2-3; TRBD2 matches 10 bases. In nucleotides, the CDR3 is TGTGCCAGCAGCTTCTCCGGGGTAGCGGGAGGACCAGATACGCGGTATTTT. Amino acid sequence: CASSFSGVAGGPDTRYF.